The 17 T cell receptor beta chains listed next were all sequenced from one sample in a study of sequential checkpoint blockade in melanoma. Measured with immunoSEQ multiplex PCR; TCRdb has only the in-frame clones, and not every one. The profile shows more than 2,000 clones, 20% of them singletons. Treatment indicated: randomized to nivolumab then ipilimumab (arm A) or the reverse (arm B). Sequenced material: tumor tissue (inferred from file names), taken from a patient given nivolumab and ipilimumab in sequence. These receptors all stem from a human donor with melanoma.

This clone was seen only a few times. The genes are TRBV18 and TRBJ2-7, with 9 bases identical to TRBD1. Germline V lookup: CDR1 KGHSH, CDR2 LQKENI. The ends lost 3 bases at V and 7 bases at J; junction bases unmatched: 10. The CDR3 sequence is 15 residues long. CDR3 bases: TGTGCCAGCTCACCTGCCGGGACAGGGACAGGTGAGCAGTACTTC. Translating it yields CASSPAGTGTGEQYF.

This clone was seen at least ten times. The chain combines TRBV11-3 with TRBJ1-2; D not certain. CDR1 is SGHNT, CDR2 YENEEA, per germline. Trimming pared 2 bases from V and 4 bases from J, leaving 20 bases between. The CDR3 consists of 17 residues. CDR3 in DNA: TGTGCCAGCAGCTTAAGATCGTCCCAGGTTCAAGTCTATGGCTACACCTTC. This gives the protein CASSLRSSQVQVYGYTF.

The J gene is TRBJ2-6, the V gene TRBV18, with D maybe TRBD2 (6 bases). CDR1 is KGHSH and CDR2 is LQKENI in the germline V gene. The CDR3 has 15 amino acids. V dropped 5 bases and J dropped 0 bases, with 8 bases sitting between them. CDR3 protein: CASSWDFSGANVLTF. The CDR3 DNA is TGTGCCAGCTCATGGGACTTCTCTGGGGCCAACGTCCTGACTTTC.

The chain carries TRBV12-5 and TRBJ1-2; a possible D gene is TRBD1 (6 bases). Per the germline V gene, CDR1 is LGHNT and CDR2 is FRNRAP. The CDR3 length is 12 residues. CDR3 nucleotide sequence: TGTGCCAGCACTCGGACAGCCTATGGCTACACCTTC. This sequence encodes CASTRTAYGYTF.

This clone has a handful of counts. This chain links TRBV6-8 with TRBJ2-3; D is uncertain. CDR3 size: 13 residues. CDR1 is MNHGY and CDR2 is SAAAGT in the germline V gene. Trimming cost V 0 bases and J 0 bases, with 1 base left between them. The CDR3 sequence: CASSYSSTDTQYF. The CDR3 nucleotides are TGTGCCAGCAGTTACTCTAGCACAGATACGCAGTATTTT.

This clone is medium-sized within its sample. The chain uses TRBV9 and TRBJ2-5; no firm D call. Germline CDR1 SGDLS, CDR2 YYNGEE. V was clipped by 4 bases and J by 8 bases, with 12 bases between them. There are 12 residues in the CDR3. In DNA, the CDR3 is TGTGCCAGCAGCCGAATGCTGAAAACCCAGTACTTC. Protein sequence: CASSRMLKTQYF. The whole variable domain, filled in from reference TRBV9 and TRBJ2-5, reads DSGVTQTPKHLITATGQRVTLRCSPRSGDLSVYWYQQSLDQGLQFLIQYYNGEERAKGNILERFSAQQFPDLHSELNLSSLELGDSALYFCASSRMLKTQYFGPGTRLLVL.

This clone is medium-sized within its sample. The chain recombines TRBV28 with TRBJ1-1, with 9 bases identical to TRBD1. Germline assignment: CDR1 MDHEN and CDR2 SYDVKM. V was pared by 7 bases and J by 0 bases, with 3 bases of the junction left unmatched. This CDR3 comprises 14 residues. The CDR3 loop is CASTQGALNTEAFF. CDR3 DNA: TGTGCCAGCACACAGGGGGCCCTGAACACTGAAGCTTTCTTT.

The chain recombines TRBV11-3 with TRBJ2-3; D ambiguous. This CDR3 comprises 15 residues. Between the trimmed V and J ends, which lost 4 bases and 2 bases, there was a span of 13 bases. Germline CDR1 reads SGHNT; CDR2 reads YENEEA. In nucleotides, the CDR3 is TGTGCCAGCAGCTCGACGATTTCACCCACAGATACGCAGTATTTT. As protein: CASSSTISPTDTQYF.

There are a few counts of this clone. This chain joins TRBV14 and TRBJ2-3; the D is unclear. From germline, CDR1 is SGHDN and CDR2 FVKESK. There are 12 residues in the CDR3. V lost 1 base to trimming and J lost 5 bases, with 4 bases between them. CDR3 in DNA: TGTGCCAGCAGCCAAGGACTAGATACGCAGTATTTT. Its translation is CASSQGLDTQYF.

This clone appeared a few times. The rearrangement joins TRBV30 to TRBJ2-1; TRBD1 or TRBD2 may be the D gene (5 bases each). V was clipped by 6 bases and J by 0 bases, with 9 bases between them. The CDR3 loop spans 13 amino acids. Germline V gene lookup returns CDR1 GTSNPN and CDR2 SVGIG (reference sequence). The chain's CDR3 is CACPGPSYNEQFF. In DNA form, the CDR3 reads TGTGCCTGTCCGGGACCCTCCTACAATGAGCAGTTCTTC.

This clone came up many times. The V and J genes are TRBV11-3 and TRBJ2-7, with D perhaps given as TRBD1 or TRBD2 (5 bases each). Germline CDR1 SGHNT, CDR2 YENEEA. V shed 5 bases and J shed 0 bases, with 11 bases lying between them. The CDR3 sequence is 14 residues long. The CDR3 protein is CASSPGPSSYEQYF. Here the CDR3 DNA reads TGTGCCAGCAGCCCGGGACCCAGCTCCTACGAGCAGTACTTC.

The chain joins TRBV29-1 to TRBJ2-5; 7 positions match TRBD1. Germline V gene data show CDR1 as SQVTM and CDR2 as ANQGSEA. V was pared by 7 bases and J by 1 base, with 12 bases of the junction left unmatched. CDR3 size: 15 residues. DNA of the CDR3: TGCAGCGCCGAAGGGACAGAAACTCTCCAAGAGACCCAGTACTTC. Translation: CSAEGTETLQETQYF.

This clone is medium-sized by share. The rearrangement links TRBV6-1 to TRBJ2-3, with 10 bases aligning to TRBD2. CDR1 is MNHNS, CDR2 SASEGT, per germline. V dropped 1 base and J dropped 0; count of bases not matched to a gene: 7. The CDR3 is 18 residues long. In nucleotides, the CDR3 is TGTGCCAGCAGTGAAGGTCTAGCGGGGGTCCCCAGCACAGATACGCAGTATTTT. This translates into CASSEGLAGVPSTDTQYF.

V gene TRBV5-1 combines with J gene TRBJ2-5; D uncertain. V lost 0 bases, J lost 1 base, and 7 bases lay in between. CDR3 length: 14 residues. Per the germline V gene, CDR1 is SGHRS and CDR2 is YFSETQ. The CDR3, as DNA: TGCGCCAGCAGCTTGGGTGGAGTCCAAGAGACCCAGTACTTC. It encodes CASSLGGVQETQYF.

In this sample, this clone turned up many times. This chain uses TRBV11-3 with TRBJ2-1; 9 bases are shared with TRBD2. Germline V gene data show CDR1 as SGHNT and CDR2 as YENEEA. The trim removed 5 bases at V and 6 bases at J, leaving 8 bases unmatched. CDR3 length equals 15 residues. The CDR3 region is CASSVSGSPSNEQFF. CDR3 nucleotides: TGTGCCAGCAGCGTTAGCGGGAGCCCTAGCAATGAGCAGTTCTTC.

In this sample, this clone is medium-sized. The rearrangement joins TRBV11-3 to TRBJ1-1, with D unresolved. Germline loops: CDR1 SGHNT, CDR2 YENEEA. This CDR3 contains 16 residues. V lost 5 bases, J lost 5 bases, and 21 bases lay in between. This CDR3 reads CASSPEIMALRTEAFF. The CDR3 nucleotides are TGTGCCAGCAGCCCGGAGATTATGGCCCTAAGAACTGAAGCTTTCTTT.

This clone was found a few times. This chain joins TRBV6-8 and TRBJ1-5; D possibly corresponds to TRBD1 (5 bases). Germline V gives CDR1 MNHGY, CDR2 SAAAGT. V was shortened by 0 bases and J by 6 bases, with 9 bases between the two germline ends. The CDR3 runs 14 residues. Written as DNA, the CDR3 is TGTGCCAGCAGTTACTCAGGAAGGGGTCAGCCCCAGCATTTT. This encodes CASSYSGRGQPQHF.